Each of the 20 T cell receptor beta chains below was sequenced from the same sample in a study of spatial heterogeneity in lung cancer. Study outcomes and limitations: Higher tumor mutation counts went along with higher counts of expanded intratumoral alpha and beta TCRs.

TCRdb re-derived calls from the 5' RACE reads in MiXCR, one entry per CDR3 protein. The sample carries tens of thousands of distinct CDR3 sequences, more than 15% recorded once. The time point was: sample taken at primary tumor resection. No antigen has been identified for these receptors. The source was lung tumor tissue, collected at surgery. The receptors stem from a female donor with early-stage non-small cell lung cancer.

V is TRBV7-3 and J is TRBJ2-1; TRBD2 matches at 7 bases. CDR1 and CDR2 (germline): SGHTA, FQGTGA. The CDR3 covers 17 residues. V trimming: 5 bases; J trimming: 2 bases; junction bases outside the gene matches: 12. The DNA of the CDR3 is TGTGCCAGCAGCCTCCCGGCTAGCGGCCCTCCCTACAATGAGCAGTTCTTC. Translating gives CASSLPASGPPYNEQFF.

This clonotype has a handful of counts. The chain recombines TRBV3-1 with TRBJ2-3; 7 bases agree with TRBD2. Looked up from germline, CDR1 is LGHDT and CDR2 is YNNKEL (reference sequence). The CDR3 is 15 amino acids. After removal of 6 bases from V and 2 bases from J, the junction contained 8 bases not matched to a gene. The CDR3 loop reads CASSSRTRLTDTQYF. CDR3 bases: TGTGCCAGCAGTTCCAGGACTAGGCTCACAGATACGCAGTATTTT.

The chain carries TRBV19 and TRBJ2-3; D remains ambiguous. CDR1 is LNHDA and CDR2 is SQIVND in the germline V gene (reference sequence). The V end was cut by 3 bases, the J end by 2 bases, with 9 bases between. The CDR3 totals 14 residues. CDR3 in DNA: TGTGCCAGTAGTATTCGCTCCTACACAGATACGCAGTATTTT. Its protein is CASSIRSYTDTQYF.

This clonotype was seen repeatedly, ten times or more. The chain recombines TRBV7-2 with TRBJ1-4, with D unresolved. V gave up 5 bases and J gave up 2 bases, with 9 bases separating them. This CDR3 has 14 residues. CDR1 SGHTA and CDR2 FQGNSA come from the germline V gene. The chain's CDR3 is CASSPRGTNEKLFF. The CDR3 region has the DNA TGTGCCAGCAGCCCTCGTGGGACTAATGAAAAACTGTTTTTT.

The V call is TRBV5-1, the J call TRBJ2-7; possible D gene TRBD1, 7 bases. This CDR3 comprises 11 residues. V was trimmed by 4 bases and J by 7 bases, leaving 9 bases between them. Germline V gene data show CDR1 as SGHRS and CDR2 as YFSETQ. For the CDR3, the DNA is TGCGCCAGCAGCGCAGGGGGGGAGCAGTACTTC. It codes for CASSAGGEQYF.

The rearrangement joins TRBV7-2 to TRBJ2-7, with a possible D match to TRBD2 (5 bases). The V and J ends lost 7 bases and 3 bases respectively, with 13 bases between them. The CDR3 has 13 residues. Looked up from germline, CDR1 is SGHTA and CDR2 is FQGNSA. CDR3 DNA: TGTGCCAGCAACTGGAGGACCGGCTACGAGCAGTACTTC. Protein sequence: CASNWRTGYEQYF.

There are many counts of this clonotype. Written as DNA, the CDR3 is TGTGCCAGCAGCTCCCGGGACAGGGTGGACCGCCATACGCAGTATTTT. Its translation is CASSSRDRVDRHTQYF. The chain has TRBV13 and TRBJ2-3, with TRBD1 matching 9 bases. The CDR3 length is 16 residues. J was trimmed by 7 bases and V by 4 bases; bases with no gene match: 12. Germline V gene sequence: CDR1 PRHDT, CDR2 FYEKMQ (reference sequence).

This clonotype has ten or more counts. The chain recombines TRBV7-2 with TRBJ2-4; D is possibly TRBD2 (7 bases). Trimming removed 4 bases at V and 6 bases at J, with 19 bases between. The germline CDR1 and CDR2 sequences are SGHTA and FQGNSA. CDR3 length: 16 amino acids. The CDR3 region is CASSSGAGGGGNIQYF. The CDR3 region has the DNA TGTGCCAGCAGCTCCGGAGCCGGGGGCGGGGGAAACATTCAGTACTTC.

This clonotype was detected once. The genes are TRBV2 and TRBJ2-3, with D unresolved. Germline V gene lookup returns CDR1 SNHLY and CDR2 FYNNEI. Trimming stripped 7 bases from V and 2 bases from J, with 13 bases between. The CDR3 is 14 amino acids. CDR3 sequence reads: CASMRSADTDTQYF. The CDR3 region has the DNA TGTGCCAGCATGAGGTCGGCGGACACAGATACGCAGTATTTT. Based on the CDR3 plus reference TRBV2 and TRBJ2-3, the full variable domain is EPEVTQTPSHQVTQMGQEVILRCVPISNHLYFYWYRQILGQKVEFLVSFYNNEISEKSEIFDDQFSVERPDGSNFTLKIRSTKLEDSAMYFCASMRSADTDTQYFGPGTRLTVL.

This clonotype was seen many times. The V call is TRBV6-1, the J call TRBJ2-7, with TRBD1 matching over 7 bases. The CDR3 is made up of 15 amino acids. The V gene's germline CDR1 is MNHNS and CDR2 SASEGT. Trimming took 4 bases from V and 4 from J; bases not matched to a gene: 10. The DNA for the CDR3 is TGTGCCAGCAGTGCAGGCCCAGGGGGATCGTACGAGCAGTACTTC. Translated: CASSAGPGGSYEQYF.

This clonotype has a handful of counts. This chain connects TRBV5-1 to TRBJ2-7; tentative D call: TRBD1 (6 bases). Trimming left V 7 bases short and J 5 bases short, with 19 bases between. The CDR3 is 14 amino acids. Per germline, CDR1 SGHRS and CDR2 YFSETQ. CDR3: CASVLGQGSHEQYF. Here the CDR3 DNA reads TGCGCCAGCGTTTTAGGGCAGGGGTCCCACGAGCAGTACTTC.

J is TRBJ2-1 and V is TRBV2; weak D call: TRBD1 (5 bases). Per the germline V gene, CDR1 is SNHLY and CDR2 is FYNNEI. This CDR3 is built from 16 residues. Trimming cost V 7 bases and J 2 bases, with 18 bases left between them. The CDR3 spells CASNSLTDSAYNEQFF. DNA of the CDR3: TGTGCCAGCAACTCCCTGACCGACAGTGCCTACAATGAGCAGTTCTTC.

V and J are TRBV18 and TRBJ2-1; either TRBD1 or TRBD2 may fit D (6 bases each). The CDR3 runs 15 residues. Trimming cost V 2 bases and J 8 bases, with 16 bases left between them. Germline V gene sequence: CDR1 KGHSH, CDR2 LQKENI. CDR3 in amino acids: CASSPYRLGGHEQFF. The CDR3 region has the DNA TGTGCCAGCTCACCATACAGACTAGGGGGACATGAGCAGTTCTTC.

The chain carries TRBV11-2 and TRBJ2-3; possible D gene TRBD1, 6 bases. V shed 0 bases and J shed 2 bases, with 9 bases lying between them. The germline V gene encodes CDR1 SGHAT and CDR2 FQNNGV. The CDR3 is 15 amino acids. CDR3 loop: CASSLDGDITDTQYF. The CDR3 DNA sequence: TGTGCCAGCAGCTTAGACGGGGACATCACAGATACGCAGTATTTT.

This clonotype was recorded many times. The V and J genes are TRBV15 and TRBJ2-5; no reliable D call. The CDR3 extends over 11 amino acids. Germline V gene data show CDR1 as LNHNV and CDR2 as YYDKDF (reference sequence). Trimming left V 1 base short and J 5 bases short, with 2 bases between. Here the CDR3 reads CATSRAETQYF. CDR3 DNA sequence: TGTGCCACCAGCAGAGCTGAGACCCAGTACTTC.

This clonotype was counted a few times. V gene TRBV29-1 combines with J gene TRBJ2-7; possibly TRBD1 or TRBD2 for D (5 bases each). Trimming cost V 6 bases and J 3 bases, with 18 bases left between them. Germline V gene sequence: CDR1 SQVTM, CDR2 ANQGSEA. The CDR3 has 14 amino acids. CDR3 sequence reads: CSVMGLEGNYEQYF. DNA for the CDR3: TGCAGCGTGATGGGGCTAGAGGGAAACTACGAGCAGTACTTC.

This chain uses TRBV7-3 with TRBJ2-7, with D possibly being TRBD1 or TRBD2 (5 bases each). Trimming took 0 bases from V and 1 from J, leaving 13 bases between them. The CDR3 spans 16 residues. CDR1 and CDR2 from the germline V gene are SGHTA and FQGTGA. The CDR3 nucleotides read TGTGCCAGCAGCTTAACCATGGGGGAGTGGTCCTACGAGCAGTACTTC. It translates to CASSLTMGEWSYEQYF.

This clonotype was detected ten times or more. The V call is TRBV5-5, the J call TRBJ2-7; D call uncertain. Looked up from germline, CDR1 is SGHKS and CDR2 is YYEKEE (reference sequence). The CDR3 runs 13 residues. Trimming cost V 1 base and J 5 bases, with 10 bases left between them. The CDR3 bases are TGTGCCAGCAGCTTGTCCCCCCGGGACGAGCAGTACTTC. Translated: CASSLSPRDEQYF.

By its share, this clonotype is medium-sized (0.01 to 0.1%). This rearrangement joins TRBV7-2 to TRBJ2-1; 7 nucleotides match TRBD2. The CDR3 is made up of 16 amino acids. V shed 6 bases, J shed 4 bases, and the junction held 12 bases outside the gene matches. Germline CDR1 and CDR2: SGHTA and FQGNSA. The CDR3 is CASRISSGGSYNEQFF. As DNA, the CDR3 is TGTGCCAGCAGAATCTCGTCGGGGGGTTCTTACAATGAGCAGTTCTTC.

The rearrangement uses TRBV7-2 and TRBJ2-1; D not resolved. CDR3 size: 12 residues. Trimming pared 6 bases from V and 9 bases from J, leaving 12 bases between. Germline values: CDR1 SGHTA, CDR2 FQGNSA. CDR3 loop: CASSQSRREQFF. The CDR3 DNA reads TGTGCCAGCAGTCAAAGTCGGCGTGAGCAGTTCTTC. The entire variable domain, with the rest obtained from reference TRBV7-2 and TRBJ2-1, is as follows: GAGVSQSPSNKVTEKGKDVELRCDPISGHTALYWYRQSLGQGLEFLIYFQGNSAPDKSGLPSDRFSAERTGGSVSTLTIQRTQQEDSAVYLCASSQSRREQFFGPGTRLTVL.